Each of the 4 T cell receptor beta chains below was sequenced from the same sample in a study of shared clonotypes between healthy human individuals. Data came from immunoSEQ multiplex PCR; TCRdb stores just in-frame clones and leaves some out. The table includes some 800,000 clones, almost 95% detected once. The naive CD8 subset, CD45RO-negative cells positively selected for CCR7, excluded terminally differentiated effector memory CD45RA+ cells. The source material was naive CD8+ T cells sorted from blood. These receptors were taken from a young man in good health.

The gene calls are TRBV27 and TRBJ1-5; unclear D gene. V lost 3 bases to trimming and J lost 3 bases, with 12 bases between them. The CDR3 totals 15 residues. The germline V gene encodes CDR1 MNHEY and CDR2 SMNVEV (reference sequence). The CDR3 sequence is CASSFSRSYNQPQHF. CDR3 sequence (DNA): TGTGCCAGCAGTTTTTCCCGGAGTTACAATCAGCCCCAGCATTTT.

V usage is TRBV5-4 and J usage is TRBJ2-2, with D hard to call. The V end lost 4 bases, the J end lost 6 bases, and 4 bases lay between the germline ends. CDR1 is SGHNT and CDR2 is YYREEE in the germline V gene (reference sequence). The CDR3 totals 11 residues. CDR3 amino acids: CASSHSGELFF. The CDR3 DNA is TGTGCCAGCAGCCACTCCGGGGAGCTGTTTTTT.

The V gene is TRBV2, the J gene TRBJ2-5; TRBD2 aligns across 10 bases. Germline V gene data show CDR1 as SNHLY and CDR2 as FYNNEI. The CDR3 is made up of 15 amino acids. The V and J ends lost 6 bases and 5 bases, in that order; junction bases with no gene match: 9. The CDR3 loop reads CASSPTSGLGETQYF. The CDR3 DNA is TGTGCCAGCAGCCCGACTAGCGGGTTGGGGGAGACCCAGTACTTC.

The CDR3 DNA is TGTGCCAGCAGCTCGAGCGGGGTCTCCTACGAGCAGTACTTC. Residues: CASSSSGVSYEQYF. The chain recombines TRBV7-2 with TRBJ2-7, with 7 bases identical to TRBD2. There are 14 residues in the CDR3. Looked up from germline, CDR1 is SGHTA and CDR2 is FQGNSA. V trimming: 4 bases; J trimming: 0 bases; junction bases outside the gene matches: 3. The full variable domain, with the rest looked up from reference TRBV7-2 and TRBJ2-7, is GAGVSQSPSNKVTEKGKDVELRCDPISGHTALYWYRQSLGQGLEFLIYFQGNSAPDKSGLPSDRFSAERTGGSVSTLTIQRTQQEDSAVYLCASSSSGVSYEQYFGPGTRLTVT.